What follows are 15 T cell receptor beta chains derived from one specimen sequenced in a study of OX40 agonist ivuxolimab in advanced cancers. Sequencing used immunoSEQ multiplex PCR; TCRdb keeps in-frame clones, though not all of them. The sample includes roughly 42,000 clones, approximately 86% of them seen just once. Sample: CD4+ or CD8+ T cells sorted from blood, taken in a trial of the OX40 agonist ivuxolimab. The receptors stem from an adult with an advanced solid tumor such as melanoma, head and neck, liver or kidney cancer.

This clone has more than one count but fewer than ten. The chain recombines TRBV27 with TRBJ2-7; 8 bases are a match to TRBD1. V trimming: 3 bases; J trimming: 3 bases; junction bases outside the gene matches: 1. The CDR3 has 13 amino acids. Looked up from germline, CDR1 is MNHEY and CDR2 is SMNVEV (reference sequence). The DNA for the CDR3 is TGTGCCAGCAGTTTTGGACAGGGCTACGAGCAGTACTTC. Its translation is CASSFGQGYEQYF.

This chain joins TRBV11-2 and TRBJ2-1; maybe TRBD2 (6 bases). This CDR3 has 16 residues. The V and J ends lost 5 bases and 3 bases respectively, with 17 bases between them. Germline lookup yields CDR1 SGHAT and CDR2 FQNNGV. The CDR3 coding sequence is TGTGCCAGCAGCCCCCGCTGGGACTCCAACTACAATGAGCAGTTCTTC. Encoded protein: CASSPRWDSNYNEQFF.

The V gene is TRBV9, the J gene TRBJ1-5; no clear D gene. The V gene's germline CDR1 is SGDLS and CDR2 YYNGEE. The CDR3 has 15 amino acids. The ends were cut back, 0 bases at V and 6 bases at J, with 13 bases in the middle. The CDR3 sequence: CASSVGNLPGQPQHF. The DNA for the CDR3 is TGTGCCAGCAGCGTAGGTAACCTCCCTGGTCAGCCCCAGCATTTT.

The V and J genes are TRBV30 and TRBJ1-6; no reliable D call. The CDR3 extends over 10 amino acids. V lost 8 bases and J lost 12, with 11 bases in between. Germline loops: CDR1 GTSNPN, CDR2 SVGIG (reference sequence). The CDR3 DNA is TGTGCCCTAGGCCCGGGACCCCTCCACTTT. This translates into CALGPGPLHF.

This clone was found once. The chain has TRBV2 and TRBJ1-1; 7 bases are shared with TRBD1. The V gene's germline CDR1 is SNHLY and CDR2 FYNNEI. V trimming: 9 bases; J trimming: 2 bases; junction bases outside the gene matches: 6. There are 13 residues in the CDR3. The CDR3 nucleotides are TGTGCCAGGGGGACAGCCCTAAACACTGAAGCTTTCTTT. Encoded protein: CARGTALNTEAFF.

This sequence joins TRBV10-3 and TRBJ2-3; a possible D gene is TRBD1 (5 bases). Germline V CDR1 and CDR2: ENHRY, SYGVKD. V was shortened by 2 bases and J by 1 base, with 19 bases between the two germline ends. This CDR3 spans 18 amino acids. The CDR3 DNA follows: TGTGCCATCAGTGAGCCCTTGGGGCCAGTTTGGGGCACAGATACGCAGTATTTT. Its protein is CAISEPLGPVWGTDTQYF.

This chain connects TRBV27 to TRBJ2-7; the D call may be TRBD1 or TRBD2 (6 bases each). Germline V gene sequence: CDR1 MNHEY, CDR2 SMNVEV (reference sequence). The CDR3 consists of 14 residues. V lost 1 base and J lost 5, with 12 bases in between. The CDR3 coding sequence is TGTGCCAGCAGTTTATTTCCGGGGGCCAACGAGCAGTACTTC. Its protein product is CASSLFPGANEQYF.

This chain uses TRBV10-3 with TRBJ1-6; possible D gene TRBD1, 6 bases. This CDR3 comprises 20 residues. Germline V CDR1 and CDR2: ENHRY, SYGVKD. The V and J ends lost 5 bases and 7 bases respectively, with 30 bases between them. CDR3 in DNA: TGTGCCATCAGTACCCACCCGACTCGACAGGTCGGGACTGTGAATTCACCCCTCCACTTT. Its protein is CAISTHPTRQVGTVNSPLHF.

This rearrangement joins TRBV29-1 to TRBJ1-1, with no clear D. Germline CDR1 is SQVTM and CDR2 is ANQGSEA. V lost 5 bases, J lost 5 bases, and 24 bases lay in between. The CDR3 is made up of 16 amino acids. The CDR3 loop is CSVWLSDVPLGTEAFF. The CDR3 DNA follows: TGCAGCGTTTGGCTCTCCGACGTGCCTCTGGGGACTGAAGCTTTCTTT.

This clone was detected once. The genes are TRBV7-6 and TRBJ2-7; D not certain. V shed 2 bases and J shed 7 bases, with 12 bases lying between them. Germline values: CDR1 SGHVS, CDR2 FNYEAQ. The CDR3 is made up of 13 amino acids. The CDR3 loop is CASSLNREVEQYF. In DNA form, the CDR3 reads TGTGCCAGCAGCTTAAACCGCGAGGTGGAGCAGTACTTC.

The rearrangement uses TRBV4-1 and TRBJ2-7; D not resolved. Trimming shortened V by 1 base and J by 3 bases, and 7 bases separated the two germline ends. The CDR3 is made up of 13 amino acids. CDR1 and CDR2 from the germline V gene are MGHRA and YSYEKL. The CDR3 spells CASSQGNSYEQYF. The CDR3 DNA reads TGCGCCAGCAGCCAAGGGAATAGCTACGAGCAGTACTTC.

V usage is TRBV5-1 and J usage is TRBJ2-1; D may be TRBD2 (5 bases). V was shortened by 6 bases and J by 0 bases, with 13 bases between the two germline ends. Germline CDR1 is SGHRS and CDR2 is YFSETQ. The CDR3 is made up of 15 amino acids. The CDR3 nucleotides are TGCGCCAGCAATAACCCCACTAGCTCCTACAATGAGCAGTTCTTC. Residues: CASNNPTSSYNEQFF.

Turning to this clone: This same CDR3 is encoded by further DNA sequences in the sample. This chain joins TRBV27 and TRBJ1-1; the D gene is possibly TRBD1 (5 bases). Trimming left V 3 bases short and J 0 bases short, with 11 bases between. Germline V lookup: CDR1 MNHEY, CDR2 SMNVEV (reference sequence). The CDR3 runs to 15 residues. DNA for the CDR3: TGTGCCAGCAGTTTCGGGGGGATCATGAACACTGAAGCTTTCTTT. Amino acid sequence: CASSFGGIMNTEAFF.

This clone occurred once. In nucleotides, the CDR3 is TGTGCCAGCAGTCGACAGGGACGGAGGGCTTTCTTT. Its translation: CASSRQGRRAFF. The J gene is TRBJ1-1, the V gene TRBV28, with 7 bases fitting TRBD1. There are 12 residues in the CDR3. V shed 5 bases, J shed 11 bases, and the junction held 8 bases outside the gene matches. Germline CDR1 is MDHEN and CDR2 is SYDVKM. The full variable domain, with the rest looked up from reference TRBV28 and TRBJ1-1, is DVKVTQSSRYLVKRTGEKVFLECVQDMDHENMFWYRQDPGLGLRLIYFSYDVKMKEKGDIPEGYSVSREKKERFSLILESASTNQTSMYLCASSRQGRRAFFGQGTRLTVV.

This clone showed up just a few times. The chain has TRBV28 and TRBJ1-1, with 7 nucleotides matching TRBD1. V was pared by 0 bases and J by 0 bases, with 4 bases of the junction left unmatched. Germline-derived CDR1 and CDR2 are MDHEN and SYDVKM. The CDR3 has 16 residues. In DNA form, the CDR3 reads TGTGCCAGCAGTTTATGGGGGGACAGCATGAACACTGAAGCTTTCTTT. Amino acids: CASSLWGDSMNTEAFF.